This T cell receptor beta chain was profiled in a study of T cells in women clearing cervical HPV infection. Study context: Blood came at first lesion visit for cases, post-clearance for controls.

The repertoire was sequenced with immunoSEQ multiplex PCR; TCRdb's copy has only in-frame clones and lacks some. In all, the sample yields over 30,000 clones. The CDR3 runs 14 residues. Germline CDR1 is SEHNR and CDR2 is FQNEAQ (reference sequence). Worth noting for this clone: The antigen is not known. The CDR3 end lies 3 residues beyond the end of the read and is filled in from the germline J gene.

Broader study findings: T-cell numbers per sample were unknown and may explain richness differences. TRBV6-7 relative abundance averaged roughly 0.099% in cases and 0.15% to 0.2% in controls.

Sequences were obtained from blood buffy coat. The chain carries TRBV7-9 and TRBJ2-4, with 7 bases lining up with TRBD1. This clonotype originated in a woman aged 18-70 years with a cervical HPV16 infection that either progressed to CIN3+ or cleared (not recorded which). CDR3 in amino acids: CASSLEGAGYGQYF. The sequenced CDR3 bases are TGTGCCAGCAGCTTAGAGGGGGCCGGGTATGGT. The full variable domain, completed using reference TRBV7-9 and TRBJ2-4, is DTGVSQNPRHKITKRGQNVTFRCDPISEHNRLYWYRQTLGQGPEFLTYFQNEAQLEKSRLLSDRFSAERPKGSFSTLEIQRTEQGDSAMYLCASSLEGAGYGQYFGAGTRLSVL.